The rows below give T cell receptor beta chains drawn from one sample of a study of T cell changes during pregnancy in multiple sclerosis. Repertoires were generated with immunoSEQ multiplex PCR, while TCRdb's copy carries only in-frame clones and drops some. The sample lists just under 85,000 clones; more than 85% were seen once. This material consisted of peripheral blood, taken in the first trimester of pregnancy. The receptor source for this set is a female donor with multiple sclerosis, enrolled in a pregnancy study. CDR3s include the opening cysteine and the closing phenylalanine or tryptophan. Fields, in order: CDR3 length, D gene, clone size, J gene, V gene, CDR3 protein, CDR3 DNA. D genes are given only for firm matches. For some rows the clone size is stated as once, few or many, or as a class when expanded; others skip it.

13 | TRBD2 | NA | TRBJ2-7 | TRBV11-3 | CASSLGGGREQYF | TGTGCCAGCAGCTTAGGTGGCGGGAGAGAGCAGTACTTC
15 | NA | NA | TRBJ2-1 | TRBV18 | CASSPIRLVAGEQFF | TGTGCCAGCTCCCCAATCCGACTAGTGGCCGGTGAGCAGTTCTTC
15 | TRBD2 | NA | TRBJ2-7 | TRBV7-2 | CASSLGAGGYDEQYF | TGTGCCAGCAGCTTAGGAGCGGGGGGGTACGACGAGCAGTACTTC
20 | TRBD2 | NA | TRBJ2-3 | TRBV5-1 | CASSSGQGFTSGRVADTQYF | TGCGCCAGCAGCTCTGGACAGGGGTTTACTAGCGGGAGAGTGGCGGATACGCAGTATTTT
13 | NA | NA | TRBJ1-2 | TRBV5-5 | CASSSDRSYGYTF | TGTGCCAGCAGTTCTGACAGAAGCTATGGCTACACCTTC
17 | TRBD2 | medium-sized | TRBJ2-5 | TRBV9 | CASSPWGLAGDQETQYF | TGTGCCAGCAGCCCATGGGGACTAGCGGGAGATCAAGAGACCCAGTACTTC
15 | NA | NA | TRBJ2-7 | TRBV9 | CASSAQGVGPYEQYF | TGTGCCAGCAGCGCACAGGGTGTGGGCCCCTACGAGCAGTACTTC
15 | TRBD1 | NA | TRBJ1-1 | TRBV6-6 | CASSYRQGASTEAFF | TGTGCCAGCAGTTACAGACAGGGGGCAAGTACTGAAGCTTTCTTT
15 | TRBD2 | NA | TRBJ2-7 | TRBV11-3 | CASSLDSGKSYEQYF | TGTGCCAGCAGCTTAGATAGCGGGAAGTCCTACGAGCAGTACTTC
12 | NA | NA | TRBJ1-2 | TRBV10-3 | CAISEKADSYTF | TGTGCCATCAGTGAAAAGGCGGATAGCTACACCTTC
14 | TRBD2 | NA | TRBJ2-7 | TRBV28 | CASGGLAGGGEQYF | TGTGCCAGCGGGGGACTAGCGGGAGGCGGCGAGCAGTACTTC
19 | TRBD2 | NA | TRBJ2-3 | TRBV7-3 | CASSSLAGGAWGLPDTQYF | TGTGCCAGCAGCTCCCTCGCCGGGGGGGCCTGGGGTTTGCCAGATACGCAGTATTTT
12 | NA | NA | TRBJ2-7 | TRBV6-1 | CASRDRHYEQYF | TGTGCCAGCAGGGACAGACACTACGAGCAGTACTTC
15 | TRBD2 | NA | TRBJ2-3 | TRBV9 | CASSVTAGGTDTQYF | TGTGCCAGCAGCGTAACAGCGGGGGGGACAGATACGCAGTATTTT
13 | TRBD1 | once | TRBJ1-4 | TRBV25-1 | CASKDRGDEKLFF | TGTGCCAGCAAGGACAGGGGAGATGAAAAACTGTTTTTT
16 | TRBD2 | NA | TRBJ2-1 | TRBV5-1 | CASSSGLAGPYNEQFF | TGCGCCAGCAGCTCGGGACTAGCGGGACCCTACAATGAGCAGTTCTTC
17 | TRBD2 | NA | TRBJ2-5 | TRBV19 | CASSIGSGRGGEETQYF | TGTGCCAGTAGTATTGGGTCGGGGCGGGGGGGAGAAGAGACCCAGTACTTC
12 | TRBD1 | NA | TRBJ1-2 | TRBV14 | CASSQGRGGYTF | TGTGCCAGCAGCCAAGGCAGGGGGGGCTACACCTTC
13 | NA | NA | TRBJ1-2 | TRBV7-9 | CASSPPMPDGYTF | TGTGCCAGCAGCCCCCCCATGCCGGATGGCTACACCTTC
20 | TRBD2 | NA | TRBJ2-2 | TRBV10-2 | CASRSFGTSGGRDYTGELFF | TGCGCCAGCAGATCATTTGGGACTAGCGGGGGCCGGGATTACACCGGGGAGCTGTTTTTT
13 | NA | NA | TRBJ1-2 | TRBV7-2 | CASSAGPLYGYTF | TGTGCCAGCAGCGCGGGGCCCCTCTATGGCTACACCTTC
13 | NA | NA | TRBJ2-7 | TRBV18 | CASRKTSSYEQYF | TGTGCCAGCCGTAAGACTAGCTCCTACGAGCAGTACTTC
11 | NA | NA | TRBJ1-2 | TRBV6-5 | CASIKGESYTF | TGTGCCAGCATCAAAGGGGAAAGCTACACCTTC
14 | TRBD1 | NA | TRBJ2-5 | TRBV19 | CASSTRDRQETQYF | TGTGCCAGTAGTACCCGGGACAGACAAGAGACCCAGTACTTC
14 | TRBD1 | NA | TRBJ2-7 | TRBV28 | CASRGTGAGDEQYF | TGTGCCAGCAGGGGGACAGGGGCAGGAGACGAGCAGTACTTC
17 | TRBD2 | NA | TRBJ2-3 | TRBV15 | CATSASRTSGRTDTQYF | TGTGCCACCAGTGCCAGCAGGACTAGCGGGAGGACAGATACGCAGTATTTT
14 | TRBD1 | few | TRBJ1-1 | TRBV7-2 | CASSLRQGTTEAFF | TGTGCCAGCAGCCTCCGACAGGGGACCACTGAAGCTTTCTTT
18 | TRBD2 | NA | TRBJ2-1 | TRBV27 | CACPQIGLAETSPHEQFF | TGTGCCTGCCCCCAGATTGGACTAGCGGAGACATCCCCCCATGAGCAGTTCTTC
12 | TRBD1 | few | TRBJ1-6 | TRBV28 | CASDRANSPLHF | TGTGCCAGCGACAGGGCTAATTCACCCCTCCACTTT
15 | NA | NA | TRBJ1-2 | TRBV6-5 | CASSSNVGHLNGYTF | TGTGCCAGCAGTTCCAACGTCGGACATCTAAATGGCTACACCTTC
13 | NA | NA | TRBJ1-2 | TRBV28 | CASSPRQTYGYTF | TGTGCCAGCAGTCCCCGACAGACCTATGGCTACACCTTC
15 | NA | once | TRBJ1-6 | TRBV30 | CAWSAESSYNSPLHF | TGTGCCTGGAGTGCAGAAAGCTCCTATAATTCACCCCTCCACTTT
15 | TRBD1 | NA | TRBJ1-2 | TRBV28 | CASSSLTGWNYGYTF | TGTGCCAGCAGTTCCTTGACAGGGTGGAATTATGGCTACACCTTC
15 | NA | NA | TRBJ1-1 | TRBV11-2 | CASSLAGRSDTEAFF | TGTGCCAGCAGCTTAGCGGGGAGGTCCGACACTGAAGCTTTCTTT
12 | NA | NA | TRBJ1-1 | TRBV7-2 | CASSFRQAEAFF | TGTGCCAGCAGCTTTCGCCAGGCTGAAGCTTTCTTT
16 | TRBD2 | NA | TRBJ2-3 | TRBV5-4 | CASSLAQGGGPNTQYF | TGTGCCAGCAGCTTGGCCCAGGGCGGGGGACCAAATACGCAGTATTTT
13 | TRBD1 | NA | TRBJ1-3 | TRBV6-5 | CASSYSRDRAIYF | TGTGCCAGCAGTTATAGCCGGGACAGGGCAATATATTTT
15 | NA | NA | TRBJ1-4 | TRBV9 | CASSVEAGRFEKLFF | TGTGCCAGCAGCGTAGAGGCCGGGAGGTTTGAAAAACTGTTTTTT
16 | TRBD1 | NA | TRBJ1-2 | TRBV19 | CASSNHDPGGAGGYTF | TGTGCCAGTAGTAACCACGACCCAGGGGGCGCGGGTGGCTACACCTTC
12 | NA | NA | TRBJ2-7 | TRBV7-8 | CASSPTDYEQYF | TGTGCCAGCAGCCCGACAGATTACGAGCAGTACTTC
16 | TRBD1 | NA | TRBJ1-5 | TRBV6-1 | CASSEAPPGGDQPQHF | TGTGCCAGCAGTGAAGCTCCCCCAGGGGGTGATCAGCCCCAGCATTTT
16 | TRBD2 | NA | TRBJ2-3 | TRBV7-9 | CASSVGRRGGKDTQYF | TGTGCCAGCAGCGTCGGAAGGCGGGGGGGAAAAGATACGCAGTATTTT
15 | NA | NA | TRBJ1-4 | TRBV7-9 | CASSGGATDNEKLFF | TGTGCCAGCAGCGGAGGCGCCACCGATAATGAAAAACTGTTTTTT
16 | NA | NA | TRBJ2-2 | TRBV6-1 | CASSGTTTQPTGELFF | TGTGCCAGCAGTGGGACTACCACGCAACCCACCGGGGAGCTGTTTTTT
17 | TRBD2 | NA | TRBJ2-5 | TRBV25-1 | CASSEPGGLAAQETQYF | TGTGCCAGCAGTGAACCGGGGGGACTAGCGGCACAAGAGACCCAGTACTTC
15 | TRBD1 | NA | TRBJ2-7 | TRBV27 | CASSLYLTGEDEQYF | TGTGCCAGCAGTTTATACTTGACAGGGGAGGACGAGCAGTACTTC
17 | TRBD2 | NA | TRBJ2-5 | TRBV7-9 | CASSLGLAGGLQETQYF | TGTGCCAGCAGCTTGGGACTAGCGGGGGGACTCCAAGAGACCCAGTACTTC
17 | NA | NA | TRBJ1-5 | TRBV19 | CASSLDSHIVSNQPQHF | TGTGCCAGTAGCCTAGACAGTCACATTGTTAGCAATCAGCCCCAGCATTTT
13 | NA | NA | TRBJ1-2 | TRBV29-1 | CSVKQGANYGYTF | TGCAGCGTGAAACAGGGTGCCAACTATGGCTACACCTTC
13 | NA | NA | TRBJ2-3 | TRBV11-2 | CASSLGAADTQYF | TGTGCCAGCAGCTTGGGCGCTGCAGATACGCAGTATTTT
18 | TRBD1 | NA | TRBJ2-3 | TRBV5-4 | CASSSRQGSRGWTDTQYF | TGTGCCAGCAGCTCTCGACAGGGGAGTAGGGGTTGGACAGATACGCAGTATTTT